This T cell receptor (beta chain) appears in the sequencing data of a study of blood T cells in healthy people across ages. General observations from the study: Naive CD4+ cell counts and diversity both ran higher in long-lived than in aged donors.

Points on this clonotype: Its specificity is unknown.

J was trimmed by 0 bases and V by 6 bases; bases with no gene match: 13. Germline V gives CDR1 DFQATT, CDR2 SNEGSKA (reference sequence). This CDR3 is built from 17 residues. Peripheral blood was drawn, around 9.5 milliliters per donor. Through a sample-barcoded 5' primer and a J-beta primer mix, a second PCR was run for roughly 6 to 12 cycles. Each CDR3 protein is one row after TCRdb ran MiXCR on the 5' RACE reads. Of 1 million to 1.2 million distinct CDR3 sequences listed, about two fifths are singletons. The V call is TRBV20-1, the J call TRBJ1-5; 8 bases fit TRBD1. The sample comprised blood. This sequence originates from a young man in good health. CDR3 DNA sequence: TGCAGTGCGCAAGACAGGGGCCAACCCTATAGCAATCAGCCCCAGCATTTT. Translating it yields CSAQDRGQPYSNQPQHF.